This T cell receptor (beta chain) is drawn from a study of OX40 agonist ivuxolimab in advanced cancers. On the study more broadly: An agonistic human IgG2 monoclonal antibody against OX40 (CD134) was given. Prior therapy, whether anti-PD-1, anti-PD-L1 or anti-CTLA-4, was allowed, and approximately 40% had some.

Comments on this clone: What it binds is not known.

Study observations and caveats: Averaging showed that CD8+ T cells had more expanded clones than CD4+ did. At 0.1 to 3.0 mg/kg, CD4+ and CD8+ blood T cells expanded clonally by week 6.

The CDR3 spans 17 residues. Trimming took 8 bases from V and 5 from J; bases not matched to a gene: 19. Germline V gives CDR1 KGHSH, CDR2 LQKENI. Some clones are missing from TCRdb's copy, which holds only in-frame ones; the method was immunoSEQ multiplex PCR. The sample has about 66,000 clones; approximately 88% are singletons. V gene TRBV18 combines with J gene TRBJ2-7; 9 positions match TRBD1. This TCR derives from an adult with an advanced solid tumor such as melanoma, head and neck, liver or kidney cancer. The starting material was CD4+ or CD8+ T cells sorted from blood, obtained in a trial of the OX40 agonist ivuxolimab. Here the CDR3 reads CASTRFPPGTGTDEQYF. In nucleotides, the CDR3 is TGTGCCAGCACACGTTTCCCACCCGGGACAGGGACCGACGAGCAGTACTTC. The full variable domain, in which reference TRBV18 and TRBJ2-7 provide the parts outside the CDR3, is NAGVMQNPRHLVRRRGQEARLRCSPMKGHSHVYWYRQLPEEGLKFMVYLQKENIIDESGMPKERFSAEFPKEGPSILRIQQVVRGDSAAYFCASTRFPPGTGTDEQYFGPGTRLTVT.